The entry that follows covers one TCR beta chain sequence. Germline V CDR1 and CDR2: MNHNY, SVGAGI (reference sequence). The CDR3 has 14 amino acids. V was pared by 4 bases and J by 4 bases, with 14 bases between. Authors' methods: Reference gene primer amplification yielded estimated nucleated cell counts. The table came from immunoSEQ multiplex PCR; TCRdb's copy has only in-frame clones and leaves some out. V and J calls and clone size follow that table, whereas D and trimming were derived from the DNA. The sample has about 130,000 clones, 70% to 90% seen once. This entry belongs to a study of blood T cell repertoires in COVID-19. Study-level background: The United States, Italy and Spain supplied acute and convalescent COVID-19 samples. T cells, B-cell-depleted T cells, or PBMCs supplied cDNA or gDNA.

The sample taken for sequencing was peripheral blood. The receptor comes from a human donor in a cohort sampled during active COVID-19. The chain has TRBV6-6 and TRBJ2-7; D may be TRBD1 (6 bases). CDR3: CASSFTTTGYEQYF. The DNA of the CDR3 is TGTGCCAGCAGTTTCACTACCACAGGGTACGAGCAGTACTTC.